Listed below are T cell receptor beta chains from one sample, sequenced in a study of blood T cell repertoires in COVID-19. Repertoires were generated with immunoSEQ multiplex PCR, while TCRdb's copy carries only in-frame clones and drops some. The repertoire consists of about 150,000 clones, with around nine tenths occurring once and the leading ten covering approximately 2.4%. The specimen was peripheral blood. These receptors came from a woman aged 70-85 years with acute or convalescent COVID-19. CDR3s include the opening cysteine and the closing phenylalanine or tryptophan.

V gene	J gene	CDR3 protein
TRBV7-2	TRBJ1-2	CASTTQSGVEGYTF
TRBV4-1	TRBJ2-2	CASKGAQGGNGELFF
TRBV6-5	TRBJ2-3	CASSHRGRWDTQYF
TRBV15	TRBJ1-1	CATSRMDRVRTSEAFF
TRBV19	TRBJ2-1	CASSMERLVNEQFF
TRBV7-8	TRBJ1-1	CASSQYRGPNTEAFF
TRBV10-1	TRBJ1-2	CAGRTGHYGYTF
TRBV10-3	TRBJ1-6	CAISESGSSYSPLHF
TRBV18	TRBJ2-7	CASSPVQGAGEQYF
TRBV5-6	TRBJ1-1	CASSRRGLRGNTEAFF
TRBV5-6	TRBJ1-1	CASSGGAGKAFF
TRBV30	TRBJ2-3	CAWKRTHTTTDTQYF
TRBV10-1	TRBJ2-1	CASSALAGGLVANEQFF
TRBV11-2	TRBJ1-2	CASSTHRGLEGYTF
TRBV18	TRBJ1-4	CASSPKTGPVVGEKLFF
TRBV2	TRBJ1-1	CASSVGTAMNTEAFF
TRBV7-2	TRBJ2-1	CASSLRLFNEQFF
TRBV7-2	TRBJ2-5	CASSYESPTQYF
TRBV6-5	TRBJ2-2	CASSYQNGELFF
TRBV7-8	TRBJ1-1	CASSPFGGVNTEAFF
TRBV7-9	TRBJ1-3	CASSLGWDSTGNTIYF
TRBV6-5	TRBJ1-1	CASLSGRGNTEAFF
TRBV4-3	TRBJ2-7	CASSQEGTPSYEQYF
TRBV5-1	TRBJ1-4	CASSLEGDRGEKLFF
TRBV2	TRBJ2-3	CASSGQGITDTQYF
TRBV19	TRBJ2-1	CASRNSPTFYNEQFF
TRBV19	TRBJ2-3	CASSINGLGTDTQYF
TRBV28	TRBJ1-2	CASNPGTGGNYGYTF
TRBV2	TRBJ1-6	CASSNRQGNSPLHF
TRBV9	TRBJ1-1	CASSPPMNTEAFF
TRBV2	TRBJ2-3	CASSYRDRETDTQYF
TRBV19	TRBJ2-5	CASSIGGMGSGEETQYF
TRBV11-2	TRBJ1-1	CASSPTTDGTEAFF
TRBV19	TRBJ2-1	CASRTLGGLAHNEQFF
TRBV2	TRBJ2-5	CASSEALAGANQETQYF
TRBV29-1	TRBJ2-7	CSVYGQGAREQYF
TRBV6-5	TRBJ1-5	CASSLGPPGQPQHF
TRBV5-1	TRBJ2-7	CASSLTSGYYEQYF
TRBV5-1	TRBJ2-5	CASSLVVGGGETQYF
TRBV30	TRBJ1-1	CARRKMGQPEAFF
TRBV5-6	TRBJ1-1	CASSLGGWRLNTEAFF
TRBV6-1	TRBJ1-4	CASSAGQGGNNEKLFF
TRBV7-9	TRBJ1-6	CASRQGNGSPLHF
TRBV18	TRBJ1-1	CASSPPPGLNTEAFF
TRBV7-9	TRBJ1-3	CASSLGQTGNTIYF
TRBV18	TRBJ2-6	CASSTGTGYPGANVLTF
TRBV28	TRBJ1-2	CASRTDRVGYTF
TRBV11-3	TRBJ2-2	CASSSFTSGGSPNTGELFF
TRBV23-1	TRBJ1-4	CASLARGQGNEKLFF
TRBV30	TRBJ1-5	CAWSRTVTAGQPQHF
TRBV7-2	TRBJ1-3	CASSLRQGGNTIYF
TRBV27	TRBJ2-3	CASSLFSGPDTQYF
TRBV10-1	TRBJ2-7	CASSPGGRVREQYF
TRBV4-3	TRBJ2-1	CASSQEPGRGNEQFF